This entry is about one TCR beta chain. Its antigen is still unknown. This record comes from a study of CD8+ T cells in alopecia areata. Study overall: Affected scalp percentage set treated patients' severity scores.

Treatment given: oral pan-JAK inhibitor, 5-10 mg twice daily. Germline CDR1 reads SQVTM; CDR2 reads ANQGSEA. This CDR3 has 13 amino acids. V was clipped by 5 bases and J by 0 bases, with 11 bases between them. Isolated RNA was reverse transcribed into cDNA used as the sequencing template. The protocol was immunoSEQ multiplex PCR, while the TCRdb copy is restricted to in-frame clones and leaves out a portion. The sample includes over 60,000 clones, 46% of them seen just once. The study's findings and limits: Clonality in lesional scalp, especially alopecia totalis/universalis, exceeded that of normal scalp.

The J gene is TRBJ2-7, the V gene TRBV29-1, with D uncertain. The sequence was obtained from a human donor with alopecia areata. The source material was CD8+ T cells sorted from blood, sampled around week 36, from a patient treated with tofacitinib. The CDR3 nucleotides read TGCAGCGTTTCCCTAACCACCTCCTACGAGCAGTACTTC. Protein sequence: CSVSLTTSYEQYF.